The entry below describes one T cell receptor (beta chain). What it binds is not known. Sample treatment: roughly ten-day PBMC culture with coronavirus spike peptide pools or control peptides (ViraFEST assay). The authors cultured around 2.1 million PBMCs per well with about 10 IU/ml IL-2 and approximately 9 ug/ml peptide pools. CDR1 is SEHNR, CDR2 FQNEAQ, per germline (reference sequence). V trimming: 5 bases; J trimming: 2 bases; junction bases outside the gene matches: 18. The CDR3 is 18 residues long. This sample is part of a study of vaccination and CD4 T cells after COVID-19. With the Oncomine TCR Beta short-read assay, DNA from cultured CD4+ T cells was sequenced. Investigators obtained genomic DNA by extraction from cultured CD4+ T cells. MiXCR was run by TCRdb on the PCR reads, yielding one entry per CDR3 protein. The sample yields 10,000 to 15,000 distinct CDR3 sequences, 58% seen once.

The sample taken for sequencing was CD4+ T cells from blood, cultured in vitro. V is TRBV7-9 and J is TRBJ2-7, with 7 bases fitting TRBD2. The origin of this receptor is a human donor who had recovered from COVID-19. The CDR3 sequence is CASSLTIPATSLTYEQYF. In DNA form, the CDR3 reads TGTGCCAGCAGCCTAACGATCCCAGCGACTAGCTTAACCTACGAGCAGTACTTC.